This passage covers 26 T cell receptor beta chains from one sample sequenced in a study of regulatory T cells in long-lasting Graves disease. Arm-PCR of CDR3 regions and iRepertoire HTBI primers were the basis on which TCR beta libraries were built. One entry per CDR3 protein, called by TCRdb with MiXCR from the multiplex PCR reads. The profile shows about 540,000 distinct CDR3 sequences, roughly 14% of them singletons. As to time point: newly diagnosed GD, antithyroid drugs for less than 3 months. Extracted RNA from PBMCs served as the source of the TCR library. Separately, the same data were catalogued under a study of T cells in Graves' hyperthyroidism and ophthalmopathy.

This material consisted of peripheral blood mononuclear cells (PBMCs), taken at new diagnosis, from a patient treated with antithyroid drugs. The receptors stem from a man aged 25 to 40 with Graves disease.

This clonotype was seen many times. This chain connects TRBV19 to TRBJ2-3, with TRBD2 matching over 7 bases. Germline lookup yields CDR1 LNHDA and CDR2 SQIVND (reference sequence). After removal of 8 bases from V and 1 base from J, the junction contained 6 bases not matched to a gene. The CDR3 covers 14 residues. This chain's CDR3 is CASSGLVGTDTQYF. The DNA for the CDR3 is TGTGCCAGTTCCGGACTAGTCGGCACAGATACGCAGTATTTT.

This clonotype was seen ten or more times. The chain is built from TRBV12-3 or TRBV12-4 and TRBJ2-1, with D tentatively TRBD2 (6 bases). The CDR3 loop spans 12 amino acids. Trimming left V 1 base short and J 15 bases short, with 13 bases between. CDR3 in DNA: TGTGCCAGCAGTTTAGATAGGGAGGAGGTGTTCTTC. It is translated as CASSLDREEVFF.

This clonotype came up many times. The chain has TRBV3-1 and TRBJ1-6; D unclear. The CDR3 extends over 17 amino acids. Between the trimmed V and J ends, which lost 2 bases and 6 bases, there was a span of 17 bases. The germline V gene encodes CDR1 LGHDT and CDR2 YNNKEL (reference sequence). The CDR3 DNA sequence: TGTGCCAGCAGCCAACAGGACCGCGGCCGGGTTAATTCACCCCTCCACTTT. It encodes CASSQQDRGRVNSPLHF.

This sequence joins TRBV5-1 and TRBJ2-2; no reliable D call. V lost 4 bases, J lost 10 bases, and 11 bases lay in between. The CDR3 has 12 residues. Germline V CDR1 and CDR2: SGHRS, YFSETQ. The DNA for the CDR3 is TGCGCCAGCAGCGTGACCCATATGGAGCTGTTTTTT. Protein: CASSVTHMELFF.

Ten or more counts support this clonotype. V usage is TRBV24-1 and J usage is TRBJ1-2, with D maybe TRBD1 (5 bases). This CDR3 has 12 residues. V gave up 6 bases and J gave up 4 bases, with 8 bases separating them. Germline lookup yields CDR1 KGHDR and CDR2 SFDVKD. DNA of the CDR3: TGTGCCACCAGTAGGGACGGCTATGGCTACACCTTC. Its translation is CATSRDGYGYTF.

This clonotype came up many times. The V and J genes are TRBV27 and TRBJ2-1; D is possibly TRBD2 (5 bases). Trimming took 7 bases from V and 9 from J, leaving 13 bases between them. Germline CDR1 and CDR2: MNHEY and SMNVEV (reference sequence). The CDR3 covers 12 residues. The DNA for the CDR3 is TGTGCCAGCAAAAGAGGGTATACTGAGCAGTTCTTC. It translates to CASKRGYTEQFF.

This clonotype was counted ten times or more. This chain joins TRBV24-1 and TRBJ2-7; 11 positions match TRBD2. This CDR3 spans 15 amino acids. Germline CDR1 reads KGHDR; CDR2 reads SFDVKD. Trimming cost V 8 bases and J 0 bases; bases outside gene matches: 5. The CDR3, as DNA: TGTGCCACCAATCAGACTAGCGGGAACTCCTACGAGCAGTACTTC. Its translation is CATNQTSGNSYEQYF.

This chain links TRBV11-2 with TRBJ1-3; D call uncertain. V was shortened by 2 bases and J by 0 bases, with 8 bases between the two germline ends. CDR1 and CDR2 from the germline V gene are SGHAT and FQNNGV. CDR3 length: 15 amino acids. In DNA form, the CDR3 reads TGTGCCAGCAGCTTACAAGGATTCTCTGGAAACACCATATATTTT. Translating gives CASSLQGFSGNTIYF.

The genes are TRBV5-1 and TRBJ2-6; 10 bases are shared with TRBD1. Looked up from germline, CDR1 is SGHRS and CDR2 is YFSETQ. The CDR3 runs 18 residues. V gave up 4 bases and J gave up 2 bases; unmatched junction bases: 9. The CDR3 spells CASSLLGQGITGANVLTF. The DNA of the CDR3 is TGCGCCAGCAGCCTTTTGGGACAGGGGATAACTGGGGCCAACGTCCTGACTTTC.

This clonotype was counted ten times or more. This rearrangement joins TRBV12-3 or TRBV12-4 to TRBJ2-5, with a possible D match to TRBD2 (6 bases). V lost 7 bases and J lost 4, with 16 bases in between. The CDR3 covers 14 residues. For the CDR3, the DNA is TGTGCCAGCACCGGCGGGACCACCCGAGAGACCCAGTACTTC. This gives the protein CASTGGTTRETQYF.

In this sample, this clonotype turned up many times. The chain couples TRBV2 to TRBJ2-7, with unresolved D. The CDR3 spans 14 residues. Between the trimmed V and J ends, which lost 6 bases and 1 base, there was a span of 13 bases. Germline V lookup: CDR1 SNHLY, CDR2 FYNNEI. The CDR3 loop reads CASRDRTTSYEQYF. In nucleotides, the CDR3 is TGTGCCAGCAGGGACCGTACTACTTCCTACGAGCAGTACTTC.

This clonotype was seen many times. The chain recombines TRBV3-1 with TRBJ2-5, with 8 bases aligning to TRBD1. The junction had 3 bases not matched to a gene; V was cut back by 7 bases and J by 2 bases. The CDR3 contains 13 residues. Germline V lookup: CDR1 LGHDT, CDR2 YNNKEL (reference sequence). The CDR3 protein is CASTRTGQETQYF. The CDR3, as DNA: TGTGCCAGCACCCGGACAGGGCAAGAGACCCAGTACTTC.

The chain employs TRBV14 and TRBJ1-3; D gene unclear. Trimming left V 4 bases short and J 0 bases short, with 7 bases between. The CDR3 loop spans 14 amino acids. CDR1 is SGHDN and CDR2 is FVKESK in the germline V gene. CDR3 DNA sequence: TGTGCCAGCAGCCCCTTCGACTCTGGAAACACCATATATTTT. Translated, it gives CASSPFDSGNTIYF. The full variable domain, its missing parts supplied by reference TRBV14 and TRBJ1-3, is EAGVTQFPSHSVIEKGQTVTLRCDPISGHDNLYWYRRVMGKEIKFLLHFVKESKQDESGMPNNRFLAERTGGTYSTLKVQPAELEDSGVYFCASSPFDSGNTIYFGEGSWLTVV.

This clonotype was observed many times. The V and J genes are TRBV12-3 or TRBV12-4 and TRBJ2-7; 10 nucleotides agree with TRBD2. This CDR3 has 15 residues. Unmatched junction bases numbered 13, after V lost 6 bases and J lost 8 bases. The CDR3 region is CASSQAGGAYEQQYF. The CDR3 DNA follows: TGTGCCAGCAGCCAAGCGGGGGGGGCCTACGAGCAGCAGTACTTC.

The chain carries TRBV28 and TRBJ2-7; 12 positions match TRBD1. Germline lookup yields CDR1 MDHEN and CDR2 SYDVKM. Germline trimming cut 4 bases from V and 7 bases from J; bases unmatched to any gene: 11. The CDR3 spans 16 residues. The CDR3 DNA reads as TGTGCCAGCAGTTCCATTCCCGGGACAGGGGGCTTTGAGCAGTACTTC. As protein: CASSSIPGTGGFEQYF.

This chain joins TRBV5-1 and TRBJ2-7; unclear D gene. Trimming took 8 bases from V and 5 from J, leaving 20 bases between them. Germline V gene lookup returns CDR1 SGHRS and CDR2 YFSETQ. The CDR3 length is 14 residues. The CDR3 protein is CASRPYSVENEQYF. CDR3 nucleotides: TGCGCCAGTCGACCGTACAGCGTGGAGAACGAGCAGTACTTC. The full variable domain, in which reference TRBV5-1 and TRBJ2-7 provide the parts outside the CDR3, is KAGVTQTPRYLIKTRGQQVTLSCSPISGHRSVSWYQQTPGQGLQFLFEYFSETQRNKGNFPGRFSGRQFSNSRSEMNVSTLELGDSALYLCASRPYSVENEQYFGPGTRLTVT.

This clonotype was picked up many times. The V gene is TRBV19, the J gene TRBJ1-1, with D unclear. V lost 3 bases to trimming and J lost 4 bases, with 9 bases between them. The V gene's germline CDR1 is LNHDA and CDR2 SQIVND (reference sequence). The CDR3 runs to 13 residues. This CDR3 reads CASSIFGSTEAFF. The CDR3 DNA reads TGTGCCAGTAGTATCTTTGGGAGCACTGAAGCTTTCTTT.

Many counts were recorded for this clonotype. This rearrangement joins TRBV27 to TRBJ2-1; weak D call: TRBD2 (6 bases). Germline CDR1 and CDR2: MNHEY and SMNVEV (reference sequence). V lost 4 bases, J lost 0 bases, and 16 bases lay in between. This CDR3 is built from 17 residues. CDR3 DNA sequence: TGTGCCAGCAGTTCGAAGGTAGGAGGGTACTCCTACAATGAGCAGTTCTTC. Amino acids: CASSSKVGGYSYNEQFF.

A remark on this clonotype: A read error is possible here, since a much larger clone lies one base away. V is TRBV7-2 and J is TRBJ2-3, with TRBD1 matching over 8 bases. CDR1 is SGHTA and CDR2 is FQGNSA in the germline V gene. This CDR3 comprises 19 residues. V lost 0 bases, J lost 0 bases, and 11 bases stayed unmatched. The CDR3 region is CASSLAMLTGARSTDTQYF. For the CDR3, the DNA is TGTGCCAGCAGCTTAGCGATGTTGACAGGGGCTCGGAGCACAGATACGCAGTATTTT.

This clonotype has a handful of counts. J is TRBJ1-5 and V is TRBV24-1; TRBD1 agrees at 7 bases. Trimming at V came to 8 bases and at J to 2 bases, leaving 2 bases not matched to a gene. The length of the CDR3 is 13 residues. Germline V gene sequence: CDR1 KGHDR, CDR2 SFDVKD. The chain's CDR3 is CATNTGGNQPQHF. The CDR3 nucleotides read TGTGCCACCAATACAGGGGGCAATCAGCCCCAGCATTTT.

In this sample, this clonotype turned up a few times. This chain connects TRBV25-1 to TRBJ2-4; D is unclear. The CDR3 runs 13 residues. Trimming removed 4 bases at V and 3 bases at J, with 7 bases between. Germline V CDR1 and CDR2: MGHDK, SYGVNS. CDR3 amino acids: CASSGIGKNIQYF. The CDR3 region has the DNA TGTGCCAGCAGTGGGATTGGCAAAAACATTCAGTACTTC.

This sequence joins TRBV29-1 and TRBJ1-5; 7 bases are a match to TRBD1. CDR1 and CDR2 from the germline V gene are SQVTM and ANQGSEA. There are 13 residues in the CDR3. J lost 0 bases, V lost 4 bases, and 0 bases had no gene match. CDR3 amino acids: CSVGDSSNQPQHF. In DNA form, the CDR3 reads TGCAGCGTTGGGGACAGTAGCAATCAGCCCCAGCATTTT.

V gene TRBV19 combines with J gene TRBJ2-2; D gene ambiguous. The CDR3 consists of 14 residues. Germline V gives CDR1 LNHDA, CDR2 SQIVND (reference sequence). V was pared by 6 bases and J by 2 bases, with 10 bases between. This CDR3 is CASRKQLNTGELFF. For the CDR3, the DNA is TGTGCCAGTAGAAAACAGCTTAACACCGGGGAGCTGTTTTTT.

Here the CDR3 DNA reads TGTGCCTGGAGTGTGGGGGACACAACTAATGAAAAACTGTTTTTT. This translates into CAWSVGDTTNEKLFF. The genes are TRBV30 and TRBJ1-4; perhaps TRBD1 as D (6 bases). Germline CDR1 GTSNPN, CDR2 SVGIG (reference sequence). The V and J ends lost 0 bases and 0 bases respectively, with 8 bases between them. The CDR3 loop spans 15 amino acids.

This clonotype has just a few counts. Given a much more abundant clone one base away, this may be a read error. The CDR3 nucleotides are TGTGCCAGCAGTCGGGACAGGTCCTACGAGCAGTGCTTC. Translation gives CASSRDRSYEQCF. This sequence joins TRBV12-3 or TRBV12-4 and TRBJ2-7; 8 bases fit TRBD1. The CDR3 covers 13 residues.

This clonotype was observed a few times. The CDR3 sequence: CASSVDRDNSPLHF. The CDR3 nucleotides read TGCGCCAGCAGTGTGGACAGGGATAATTCACCCCTCCACTTT. V and J are TRBV10-2 and TRBJ1-6, with 8 bases identical to TRBD1. The CDR3 is 14 residues long. Per germline, CDR1 WSHSY and CDR2 SAAADI. V was clipped by 4 bases and J by 5 bases; unmatched bases: 1.